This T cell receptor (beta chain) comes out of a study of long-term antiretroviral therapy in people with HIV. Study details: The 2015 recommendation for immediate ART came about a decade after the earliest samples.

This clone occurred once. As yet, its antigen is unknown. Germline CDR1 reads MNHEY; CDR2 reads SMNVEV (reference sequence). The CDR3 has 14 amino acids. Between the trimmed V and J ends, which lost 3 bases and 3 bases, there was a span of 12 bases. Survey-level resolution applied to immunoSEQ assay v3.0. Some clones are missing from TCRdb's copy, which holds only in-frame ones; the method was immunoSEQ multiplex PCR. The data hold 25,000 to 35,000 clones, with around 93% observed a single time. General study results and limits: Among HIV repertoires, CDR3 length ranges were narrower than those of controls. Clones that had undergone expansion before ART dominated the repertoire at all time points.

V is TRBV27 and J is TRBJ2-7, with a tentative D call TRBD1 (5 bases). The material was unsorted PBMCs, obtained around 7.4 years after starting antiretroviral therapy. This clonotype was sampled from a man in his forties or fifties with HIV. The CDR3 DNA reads TGTGCCAGCAGTTTGGTGAAGGGGATCTACGAGCAGTACTTC. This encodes CASSLVKGIYEQYF.